The T cell receptor beta chain under discussion was sequenced for a study of blood T cell repertoires in COVID-19. Study overall: Whether acute or convalescent, the COVID-19 samples came from the United States, Italy and Spain. PBMCs, B-cell-depleted T cells, or T cells were the source of the cDNA or gDNA that made up the material.

Original methodology: Reference gene primers were amplified, and this amplification served to estimate nucleated cell counts. Libraries were prepared by immunoSEQ multiplex PCR; TCRdb keeps only in-frame clonotypes and omits some of them. V, J and clone size are those of that table, while D and trimming were read from the DNA. The table lists roughly 72,000 clones, under 90% of them singletons. Trimming took 0 bases from V and 6 from J, leaving 16 bases between them. The CDR3 runs to 16 residues. Germline values: CDR1 SGDLS, CDR2 YYNGEE. This chain connects TRBV9 to TRBJ2-1, with D possibly being TRBD2 (5 bases). The sample consisted of peripheral blood. The TCR originated in a man aged 70-80 years who had recovered from COVID-19. CDR3 residues: CASSVVQASLVNEQFF. In nucleotides, the CDR3 is TGTGCCAGCAGCGTAGTCCAGGCTAGCTTAGTCAATGAGCAGTTCTTC.